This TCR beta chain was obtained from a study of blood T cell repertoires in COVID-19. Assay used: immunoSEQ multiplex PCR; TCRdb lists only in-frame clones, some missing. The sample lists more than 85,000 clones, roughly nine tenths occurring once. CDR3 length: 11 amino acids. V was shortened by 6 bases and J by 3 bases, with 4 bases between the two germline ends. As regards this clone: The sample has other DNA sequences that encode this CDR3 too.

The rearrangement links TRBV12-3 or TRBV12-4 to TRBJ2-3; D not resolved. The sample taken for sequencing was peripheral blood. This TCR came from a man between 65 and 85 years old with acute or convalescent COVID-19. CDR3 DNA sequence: TGTGCCAGCAGCCTGACAGATACGCAGTATTTT. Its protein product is CASSLTDTQYF.